The 21 T cell receptor beta chains below were found in one sample sequenced in a study of shared clonotypes between healthy human individuals. Only in-frame clones appear in the TCRdb table, and some are missing; sequencing was by immunoSEQ multiplex PCR. The data contain around 940,000 clones, 76% of them singletons. The sample was memory CD4+ T cells sorted from blood. Subset defined: CD45RA-negative fraction. Source of these receptors: a man between 18 and 35 years old in good health.

This chain joins TRBV5-1 and TRBJ1-1; 11 nucleotides align to TRBD1. Germline-derived CDR1 and CDR2 are SGHRS and YFSETQ. The V gene end was trimmed by 4 bases and the J gene end by 3 bases; junction bases not matched to a gene: 14. This CDR3 has 18 amino acids. The DNA of the CDR3 is TGCGCCAGCAGCCCGCGGGTGAGGCTGGGACAGGGGGACACTGAAGCTTTCTTT. Protein product: CASSPRVRLGQGDTEAFF.

The chain couples TRBV6-5 to TRBJ2-3; D call uncertain. Trimming took off 7 bases at V and 0 bases at J, with 8 bases between the two ends. This CDR3 is 13 amino acids long. Germline lookup yields CDR1 MNHEY and CDR2 SVGAGI. CDR3 coding DNA: TGTGCCAGCAAACGACTCAGCACAGATACGCAGTATTTT. It translates to CASKRLSTDTQYF.

The chain recombines TRBV10-3 with TRBJ1-6; 7 positions match TRBD1. This CDR3 spans 14 amino acids. Germline V gives CDR1 ENHRY, CDR2 SYGVKD. Germline trimming cut 4 bases from V and 7 bases from J; bases unmatched to any gene: 4. CDR3: CAISGDRANSPLHF. The CDR3 nucleotides are TGTGCCATCAGTGGAGACAGGGCCAATTCACCCCTCCACTTT.

This clone occurred a few times. The CDR3 nucleotides read TGCGCCAGCAGCCCGGGACTGACGTACCAAGAGACCCAGTACTTC. As protein: CASSPGLTYQETQYF. The V and J genes are TRBV5-1 and TRBJ2-5; TRBD2 might be the D (6 bases). The V gene lost 4 bases and the J gene lost 0 bases, with 13 bases spanning the gap. The germline CDR1 and CDR2 sequences are SGHRS and YFSETQ. CDR3 length equals 15 residues.

The V and J genes are TRBV27 and TRBJ2-2, with D unclear. The germline V gene has CDR1 MNHEY and CDR2 SMNVEV (reference sequence). The V gene lost 2 bases and the J gene lost 3 bases, with 4 bases spanning the gap. This CDR3 contains 13 residues. CDR3 in amino acids: CASSLIYTGELFF. CDR3 DNA: TGTGCCAGCAGTTTAATTTACACCGGGGAGCTGTTTTTT.

Only one count was recorded for this clone. The chain links TRBV5-1 to TRBJ2-7, with D perhaps matching TRBD2 (5 bases). The ends were cut back, 3 bases at V and 4 bases at J, with 11 bases in the middle. CDR1 and CDR2 from the germline V gene are SGHRS and YFSETQ. This CDR3 comprises 13 residues. CDR3 sequence reads: CASSYGGQYEQYF. For the CDR3, the DNA is TGCGCCAGCAGCTACGGCGGGCAGTACGAGCAGTACTTC.

This rearrangement joins TRBV6-1 to TRBJ1-3; D call uncertain. The V gene's germline CDR1 is MNHNS and CDR2 SASEGT. Trimming pared 6 bases from V and 0 bases from J, leaving 12 bases between. CDR3 length: 15 residues. The CDR3 loop is CASSLGGLSGNTIYF. The CDR3 DNA sequence: TGTGCCAGCAGCTTGGGAGGGCTCTCTGGAAACACCATATATTTT.

Concerning this clone itself: This may be a read error, as it is one base from a much larger clone. The CDR3 coding sequence is TGTGCCAGCAGCTTAGGACTAGCGGGGGGCCAAGAGACCCAGTACTTC. This gives the protein CASSLGLAGGQETQYF. The chain combines TRBV9 with TRBJ2-5, with TRBD2 matching over 14 bases. With 4 bases clipped from V and 1 base from J, the junction kept 3 bases outside the gene matches. The CDR3 is 16 amino acids. CDR1 is SGDLS, CDR2 YYNGEE, per germline. The full variable domain, with the rest looked up from reference TRBV9 and TRBJ2-5, is DSGVTQTPKHLITATGQRVTLRCSPRSGDLSVYWYQQSLDQGLQFLIQYYNGEERAKGNILERFSAQQFPDLHSELNLSSLELGDSALYFCASSLGLAGGQETQYFGPGTRLLVL.

The gene calls are TRBV10-3 and TRBJ2-7; D may be TRBD2 (5 bases). The CDR3 consists of 17 residues. V was trimmed by 1 base and J by 2 bases, leaving 18 bases between them. The V gene's germline CDR1 is ENHRY and CDR2 SYGVKD. The CDR3 region has the DNA TGTGCCATCAGTGAGTTGAGGGAATCGGGGTATACCTACGAGCAGTACTTC. Amino acids: CAISELRESGYTYEQYF.

Of note for this clone: Other nucleotide sequences in the sample specify the same CDR3. The chain carries TRBV6-1 and TRBJ2-7; D possibly corresponds to TRBD1 (6 bases). Per germline, CDR1 MNHNS and CDR2 SASEGT. This CDR3 contains 12 residues. Trimming took off 4 bases at V and 4 bases at J, with 8 bases between the two ends. The CDR3 here is CASSVGGYEQYF. In nucleotides, the CDR3 is TGTGCCAGCAGTGTAGGGGGTTACGAGCAGTACTTC.

The rearrangement links TRBV7-3 to TRBJ1-1; the D gene is possibly TRBD1 (6 bases). Germline CDR1 and CDR2: SGHTA and FQGTGA. V was cut by 5 bases and J by 4 bases, with 14 bases left in between. There are 14 residues in the CDR3. The CDR3 nucleotides are TGTGCCAGCAGCAGCAGTCAGGGGAGCACTGAAGCTTTCTTT. Amino acid sequence: CASSSSQGSTEAFF.

This clone was found many times. This rearrangement joins TRBV7-9 to TRBJ1-1; D uncertain. The V end was cut by 3 bases, the J end by 4 bases, with 6 bases between. The CDR3 covers 12 residues. Germline V gene lookup returns CDR1 SEHNR and CDR2 FQNEAQ (reference sequence). The CDR3 DNA follows: TGTGCCAGCAGCTTCCAGGCCACTGAAGCTTTCTTT. Translated: CASSFQATEAFF.

The gene calls are TRBV6-1 and TRBJ1-6; D is undetermined. Germline loops: CDR1 MNHNS, CDR2 SASEGT. This CDR3 has 15 amino acids. V was cut by 0 bases and J by 11 bases, with 14 bases left in between. Here the CDR3 DNA reads TGTGCCAGCAGTGAAGCCTCGGGAGGGCGGACACCCCTCCACTTT. As protein: CASSEASGGRTPLHF.

The genes are TRBV25-1 and TRBJ2-7; no clear D gene. Germline V gene lookup returns CDR1 MGHDK and CDR2 SYGVNS. This CDR3 is built from 11 residues. Trimming left V 4 bases short and J 7 bases short, with 8 bases between. CDR3 protein: CASSVAMEQYF. CDR3 DNA sequence: TGTGCCAGCAGTGTGGCGATGGAGCAGTACTTC.

The chain has TRBV28 and TRBJ2-3; 7 nucleotides agree with TRBD2. V was pared by 8 bases and J by 3 bases, with 14 bases of the junction left unmatched. Germline V lookup: CDR1 MDHEN, CDR2 SYDVKM. The CDR3 extends over 16 amino acids. The CDR3 DNA is TGTGCCAGCTACGACGGGGGGTATGTTGGAACAGATACGCAGTATTTT. The encoded protein is CASYDGGYVGTDTQYF.

The J gene is TRBJ1-1, the V gene TRBV19; the D gene is possibly TRBD1 (5 bases). CDR1 and CDR2 from the germline V gene are LNHDA and SQIVND (reference sequence). This CDR3 contains 15 residues. Trimming shortened V by 3 bases and J by 4 bases, and 15 bases separated the two germline ends. For the CDR3, the DNA is TGTGCCAGTAGTATGGTGATTCGGGGGGGCACTGAAGCTTTCTTT. Its translation: CASSMVIRGGTEAFF.

A single count supports this clone. This sequence joins TRBV19 and TRBJ1-4, with D perhaps TRBD1 (5 bases). From germline, CDR1 is LNHDA and CDR2 SQIVND (reference sequence). V was pared by 6 bases and J by 7 bases, with 12 bases between. The CDR3 runs 13 residues. Here the CDR3 DNA reads TGTGCCAGTAGAGGGGTCGGTAGTGAAAAACTGTTTTTT. Translated: CASRGVGSEKLFF.

This clone was detected ten times or more. This chain uses TRBV28 with TRBJ2-4; no clear D. This CDR3 has 14 residues. The germline V gene has CDR1 MDHEN and CDR2 SYDVKM. V lost 6 bases and J lost 0, with 9 bases in between. The CDR3 spells CASRKRLAKNIQYF. CDR3 DNA: TGTGCCAGCAGAAAAAGGCTAGCCAAAAACATTCAGTACTTC.

This chain uses TRBV9 with TRBJ2-5; tentatively, D is TRBD2 (5 bases). The CDR3 is 15 residues long. Germline V gene sequence: CDR1 SGDLS, CDR2 YYNGEE. Trimming took off 3 bases at V and 1 base at J, with 13 bases between the two ends. The chain's CDR3 is CASSDTDGLQETQYF. As DNA, the CDR3 is TGTGCCAGCAGCGATACAGACGGACTCCAAGAGACCCAGTACTTC.

V is TRBV29-1 and J is TRBJ2-1; unclear D gene. The CDR3 has 14 residues. V gave up 5 bases and J gave up 5 bases, with 16 bases separating them. Germline V lookup: CDR1 SQVTM, CDR2 ANQGSEA. The CDR3 sequence is CSVNGRNPHNEQFF. CDR3 DNA: TGCAGCGTTAACGGGCGGAACCCCCACAATGAGCAGTTCTTC.

The rearrangement links TRBV7-9 to TRBJ2-7; TRBD2 might be the D (6 bases). Per germline, CDR1 SEHNR and CDR2 FQNEAQ (reference sequence). The ends were cut back, 3 bases at V and 4 bases at J, with 13 bases in the middle. The CDR3 loop spans 14 amino acids. This CDR3 is CASSFLGGTYEQYF. The CDR3 nucleotides are TGTGCCAGCAGCTTTTTGGGCGGGACGTACGAGCAGTACTTC.